These 28 T cell receptor beta chains came from one sample sequenced in a study of cytomegalovirus exposure and HLA in healthy donors. Use of 60 Vbeta and 13 Jbeta primers characterized the PCR. Sequencing used immunoSEQ multiplex PCR; TCRdb keeps in-frame clones, though not all of them. The data show some 55,000 clones, approximately 83% seen once. The sample taken for sequencing was PBMCs. Every receptor here comes from a man aged 40-50 years in good health and CMV-seronegative.

This clone occurred a few times. V usage is TRBV6-5 and J usage is TRBJ1-6; 10 nucleotides agree with TRBD1. Germline V gene data show CDR1 as MNHEY and CDR2 as SVGAGI. This CDR3 contains 15 residues. V lost 6 bases and J lost 6; bases outside the gene matches: 5. The CDR3 bases are TGTGCCAGCAGATACGACAGGGGGCTTAATTCACCCCTCCACTTT. Protein product: CASRYDRGLNSPLHF.

The chain is built from TRBV15 and TRBJ2-5; TRBD2 is a possible D gene (6 bases). Germline CDR1 and CDR2: LNHNV and YYDKDF (reference sequence). The CDR3 extends over 14 amino acids. V was cut by 1 base and J by 4 bases, with 10 bases left in between. The CDR3 region has the DNA TGTGCCACCAGCAGAGCGGGAGCTAGAGAGACCCAGTACTTC. Its protein product is CATSRAGARETQYF.

This chain connects TRBV13 to TRBJ2-5; 9 nucleotides agree with TRBD1. The CDR3 extends over 16 amino acids. The V and J ends lost 0 bases and 5 bases, in that order; junction bases with no gene match: 7. Per germline, CDR1 PRHDT and CDR2 FYEKMQ (reference sequence). In nucleotides, the CDR3 is TGTGCCAGCAGCTTAGGGGACAGGGGAGAGGGGGAGACCCAGTACTTC. Translation: CASSLGDRGEGETQYF.

This sequence joins TRBV28 and TRBJ2-6; TRBD2 matches 9 bases. This CDR3 has 21 residues. J lost 1 base, V lost 6 bases, and 19 bases had no gene match. Germline CDR1 and CDR2: MDHEN and SYDVKM. This CDR3 reads CASRGYLGGSGGPSGANVLTF. In nucleotides, the CDR3 is TGTGCCAGCAGGGGATACCTCGGCGGGAGCGGGGGGCCGTCTGGGGCCAACGTCCTGACTTTC.

The chain couples TRBV4-2 to TRBJ1-1; D call uncertain. CDR1 and CDR2 from the germline V gene are LGHNA and YNFKEQ. CDR3 size: 16 residues. V gave up 0 bases and J gave up 0 bases, with 11 bases separating them. CDR3 DNA: TGTGCCAGCAGCCAAGAGGCAGGCAAACTGAACACTGAAGCTTTCTTT. Encoded protein: CASSQEAGKLNTEAFF.

This clone was seen a handful of times. The chain recombines TRBV4-3 with TRBJ1-2, with D hard to call. This CDR3 region has 15 residues. The V end lost 4 bases, the J end lost 4 bases, and 16 bases lay between the germline ends. CDR1 and CDR2 (germline): LGHNA, YSLEER. CDR3 amino acids: CASSRIIGESYGYTF. CDR3 bases: TGCGCCAGCAGCCGCATAATCGGGGAGAGCTATGGCTACACCTTC.

A few counts support this clone. V gene TRBV4-1 combines with J gene TRBJ2-1; 10 positions agree with TRBD2. CDR1 is MGHRA, CDR2 YSYEKL, per germline. After removal of 1 base from V and 0 bases from J, the junction contained 9 bases not matched to a gene. This CDR3 is 19 amino acids long. CDR3 amino acids: CASSQGRGTSEGSYNEQFF. DNA for the CDR3: TGCGCCAGCAGCCAAGGTAGGGGGACTAGCGAAGGCTCCTACAATGAGCAGTTCTTC.

A single count supports this clone. CDR3 loop: CASSSPYYEQYF. Written as DNA, the CDR3 is TGTGCCAGCAGTTCACCCTACTACGAGCAGTACTTC. The J gene is TRBJ2-5, the V gene TRBV6-5, with D uncertain. The J call may be incorrect, as the DNA end agrees better with TRBJ2-7. Germline V gene lookup returns CDR1 MNHEY and CDR2 SVGAGI. CDR3 length: 12 amino acids.

The rearrangement uses TRBV6-1 and TRBJ1-5; D might be TRBD1 (6 bases). V lost 1 base and J lost 0, with 19 bases in between. Germline CDR1 MNHNS, CDR2 SASEGT. This CDR3 comprises 19 residues. The CDR3 sequence is CASSEVPATTGFSNQPQHF. DNA for the CDR3: TGTGCCAGCAGTGAAGTGCCCGCTACCACAGGGTTTAGCAATCAGCCCCAGCATTTT.

This clone was recorded once. The rearrangement uses TRBV28 and TRBJ2-2; possibly TRBD1 for D (5 bases). Trimming pared 5 bases from V and 2 bases from J, leaving 15 bases between. The CDR3 totals 16 residues. Germline values: CDR1 MDHEN, CDR2 SYDVKM. The CDR3 sequence: CASSLEWTPNTGELFF. CDR3 DNA: TGTGCCAGCAGTCTTGAATGGACACCAAACACCGGGGAGCTGTTTTTT.

V usage is TRBV30 and J usage is TRBJ1-4, with D unclear. V was pared by 6 bases and J by 3 bases, with 8 bases between. The CDR3 length is 12 residues. Germline CDR1 is GTSNPN and CDR2 is SVGIG (reference sequence). CDR3 in DNA: TGTGCCTGCCGGGGATCTAATGAAAAACTGTTTTTT. This translates into CACRGSNEKLFF.

The chain carries TRBV6-5 and TRBJ1-1; D is possibly TRBD1 (5 bases). The CDR3 covers 16 residues. Germline CDR1 is MNHEY and CDR2 is SVGAGI. V lost 3 bases and J lost 0, with 14 bases in between. CDR3: CASSYSAGPMNTEAFF. CDR3 in DNA: TGTGCCAGCAGTTATTCGGCAGGGCCCATGAACACTGAAGCTTTCTTT.

The chain couples TRBV28 to TRBJ2-6; D unresolved. The CDR3 consists of 13 residues. V gave up 6 bases and J gave up 6 bases, with 9 bases separating them. Germline lookup yields CDR1 MDHEN and CDR2 SYDVKM. The CDR3 region has the DNA TGTGCCAGCAGGGCCCATTTGGCCAACGTCCTGACTTTC. As protein: CASRAHLANVLTF. Based on the CDR3 plus reference TRBV28 and TRBJ2-6, the full variable domain is DVKVTQSSRYLVKRTGEKVFLECVQDMDHENMFWYRQDPGLGLRLIYFSYDVKMKEKGDIPEGYSVSREKKERFSLILESASTNQTSMYLCASRAHLANVLTFGAGSRLTVL.

The chain has TRBV19 and TRBJ2-2, with 8 bases aligning to TRBD2. Germline CDR1 is LNHDA and CDR2 is SQIVND (reference sequence). With 3 bases clipped from V and 7 bases from J, the junction kept 7 bases outside the gene matches. This CDR3 has 15 residues. As DNA, the CDR3 is TGTGCCAGTAGTATTATCACGGGGGGGCACGGGGAGCTGTTTTTT. It specifies CASSIITGGHGELFF. Supplemented by reference TRBV19 and TRBJ2-2, the full variable domain reads DGGITQSPKYLFRKEGQNVTLSCEQNLNHDAMYWYRQDPGQGLRLIYYSQIVNDFQKGDIAEGYSVSREKKESFPLTVTSAQKNPTAFYLCASSIITGGHGELFFGEGSRLTVL.

CDR3 in amino acids: CASSQRDREGEKLFF. The CDR3 nucleotides are TGTGCCAGCAGTCAAAGGGACAGGGAGGGTGAAAAACTGTTTTTT. This sequence joins TRBV6-1 and TRBJ1-4; 9 bases line up with TRBD1. This CDR3 has 15 residues. Germline V gene lookup returns CDR1 MNHNS and CDR2 SASEGT. Trimming at V came to 5 bases and at J to 7 bases, leaving 8 bases not matched to a gene.

The sample holds one count of this clone. V gene TRBV11-3 combines with J gene TRBJ1-1; 8 bases fit TRBD1. Germline loops: CDR1 SGHNT, CDR2 YENEEA. Trimming took 5 bases from V and 4 from J; bases not matched to a gene: 6. The CDR3 has 14 amino acids. CDR3 sequence reads: CASSPGQGGTEAFF. The CDR3 DNA is TGTGCCAGCAGCCCAGGACAGGGTGGCACTGAAGCTTTCTTT.

The J gene is TRBJ2-3, the V gene TRBV10-2, with 7 bases aligning to TRBD2. The V and J ends lost 7 bases and 4 bases, in that order; junction bases with no gene match: 11. Per the germline V gene, CDR1 is WSHSY and CDR2 is SAAADI. This CDR3 is 15 amino acids long. The CDR3 spells CASKRPGGVADTQYF. The CDR3 nucleotides read TGCGCCAGCAAAAGACCGGGGGGAGTTGCAGATACGCAGTATTTT.

The rearrangement uses TRBV6-4 and TRBJ2-5; TRBD1 matches at 7 bases. The germline gives CDR1 MRHNA, CDR2 SNTAGT. Unmatched junction bases numbered 5, after V lost 2 bases and J lost 2 bases. CDR3 length equals 15 residues. The CDR3 bases are TGTGCCAGCAGTGACACCCCGACAGGGCAAGAGACCCAGTACTTC. It specifies CASSDTPTGQETQYF.

The V gene is TRBV6-5, the J gene TRBJ1-2; maybe TRBD1 (6 bases). This CDR3 is 15 amino acids long. Trimming removed 5 bases at V and 2 bases at J, with 15 bases between. Germline CDR1 and CDR2: MNHEY and SVGAGI. For the CDR3, the DNA is TGTGCCAGCAGTCGAACGACGACAGGAAACTATGGCTACACCTTC. Translating it yields CASSRTTTGNYGYTF.

This sequence joins TRBV29-1 and TRBJ2-2, with TRBD1 matching over 8 bases. Germline CDR1 is SQVTM and CDR2 is ANQGSEA. The CDR3 is 16 residues long. Germline trimming cut 6 bases from V and 1 base from J; bases unmatched to any gene: 10. The CDR3 loop is CSVGSWTGRNTGELFF. The CDR3 region has the DNA TGCAGCGTGGGATCCTGGACAGGGAGGAACACCGGGGAGCTGTTTTTT.

The chain carries TRBV30 and TRBJ1-2, with 9 bases identical to TRBD1. Per germline, CDR1 GTSNPN and CDR2 SVGIG (reference sequence). V shed 7 bases, J shed 4 bases, and the junction held 7 bases outside the gene matches. This CDR3 comprises 13 residues. CDR3 sequence (DNA): TGTGCCTCGGGAACAGGGGGCTCCTATGGCTACACCTTC. This encodes CASGTGGSYGYTF.

This chain joins TRBV30 and TRBJ2-1; 8 bases map to TRBD2. In germline, CDR1 is GTSNPN, CDR2 SVGIG (reference sequence). The CDR3 extends over 15 amino acids. V lost 5 bases, J lost 1 base, and 7 bases stayed unmatched. In DNA, the CDR3 is TGTGCCTGGGGCCCCGGGGGGGCGTCCTACAATGAGCAGTTCTTC. Residues: CAWGPGGASYNEQFF.

This clone was recorded once. V is TRBV15 and J is TRBJ2-5; D might be TRBD2 (5 bases). There are 13 residues in the CDR3. V was trimmed by 5 bases and J by 2 bases, leaving 9 bases between them. From germline, CDR1 is LNHNV and CDR2 YYDKDF (reference sequence). The chain's CDR3 is CATSGSPQETQYF. The CDR3 coding sequence is TGTGCCACCAGCGGGAGTCCACAAGAGACCCAGTACTTC.

The chain joins TRBV7-8 to TRBJ2-3; TRBD1 aligns across 9 bases. Losses at the gene ends were 5 bases for V and 2 bases for J; bases not matched to a gene: 11. Germline CDR1 is SGHVS and CDR2 is FQNEAQ. The CDR3 has 17 residues. The CDR3 loop is CASSPLRTGANTDTQYF. CDR3 nucleotide sequence: TGTGCCAGCAGCCCCCTTCGGACAGGGGCGAACACAGATACGCAGTATTTT.

As for this clone: Distinct nucleotide sequences in the sample also encode this CDR3. This chain uses TRBV5-4 with TRBJ1-1; D may be TRBD1 (5 bases). The CDR3 is 14 amino acids. The V end lost 3 bases, the J end lost 2 bases, and 11 bases lay between the germline ends. Per germline, CDR1 SGHNT and CDR2 YYREEE (reference sequence). The CDR3 DNA is TGTGCCAGCAGCTATGGCCAGGGTAACACTGAAGCTTTCTTT. Amino acid sequence: CASSYGQGNTEAFF. The full variable domain, its missing parts supplied by reference TRBV5-4 and TRBJ1-1, is ETGVTQSPTHLIKTRGQQVTLRCSSQSGHNTVSWYQQALGQGPQFIFQYYREEENGRGNFPPRFSGLQFPNYSSELNVNALELDDSALYLCASSYGQGNTEAFFGQGTRLTVV.

J is TRBJ2-7 and V is TRBV11-2; D is ambiguous. The V gene's germline CDR1 is SGHAT and CDR2 FQNNGV. The V gene lost 1 base and the J gene lost 3 bases, with 7 bases spanning the gap. The CDR3 sequence is 13 residues long. In DNA form, the CDR3 reads TGTGCCAGCAGCTTAGGACTCCACTACGAGCAGTACGTC. It encodes CASSLGLHYEQYV.

The CDR3 nucleotides read TGTGCCAGCAGCGGAGCTGCGGGGGGGCTTTTGGGCAGAGAGACCCAGTACTTC. Its translation: CASSGAAGGLLGRETQYF. V gene TRBV9 combines with J gene TRBJ2-5; 9 nucleotides line up with TRBD2. This CDR3 comprises 18 residues. The V gene's germline CDR1 is SGDLS and CDR2 YYNGEE. V gave up 3 bases and J gave up 4 bases; unmatched junction bases: 16.

J is TRBJ2-5 and V is TRBV7-2; D possibly corresponds to TRBD2 (7 bases). The CDR3 has 14 amino acids. Germline V gene sequence: CDR1 SGHTA, CDR2 FQGNSA. Trimming shortened V by 5 bases and J by 4 bases, and 14 bases separated the two germline ends. This chain's CDR3 is CASSPRGGAETQYF. CDR3 nucleotide sequence: TGTGCCAGCAGCCCCCGTGGGGGGGCAGAGACCCAGTACTTC.